The source of this T cell receptor beta chain is a study of T cells in tuberculosis. Unsorted cryopreserved PBMC were sequenced, averaging roughly 100,000 T cells per clinical donor. After removal of 5 bases from V and 14 bases from J, the junction contained 13 bases not matched to a gene. The CDR3 runs to 13 residues. In germline, CDR1 is SNHLY, CDR2 FYNNEI. Only in-frame clones appear in the TCRdb table, and some are missing; sequencing was by immunoSEQ multiplex PCR. The profile shows about 30,000 clones, around 94% of them singletons. The sequence came from a donor between 10 and 35 years old with latent tuberculosis or without tuberculosis infection. The chain combines TRBV2 with TRBJ2-3; 7 bases map to TRBD2. The specimen was PBMCs. CDR3 in amino acids: CASSWTGGFEPYF. As DNA, the CDR3 is TGTGCCAGCAGTTGGACGGGGGGATTCGAACCGTATTTT.